A selection of T cell receptor beta chains follows, all from one sample in a study of blood T cell repertoires in COVID-19. TCRdb's table, derived via immunoSEQ multiplex PCR, lists solely in-frame clones and lacks some. Of about 140,000 clones in the sample, 85% to 90% are singletons; the top ten hold more than 9.5%. The sequencing input was peripheral blood. These receptors were obtained from an elderly woman with acute or convalescent COVID-19. Both conserved end residues are part of each CDR3. Each record gives: clone size, D gene, J gene, V gene, CDR3 protein, CDR3 DNA. A D gene is named only where the DNA matches it firmly. Clone sizes are given selectively: once, few, many, or a class where the clone is expanded.

size: .
D: TRBD1
J: TRBJ1-6
V: TRBV30
CDR3: CAWTTGGNSPLHF
DNA: TGTGCCTGGACTACAGGGGGAAATTCACCCCTCCACTTT

size: .
D: .
J: TRBJ1-1
V: TRBV7-9
CDR3: CASSPPGGENTEAFF
DNA: TGTGCCAGCAGCCCACCTGGGGGGGAGAACACTGAAGCTTTCTTT

size: .
D: .
J: TRBJ1-5
V: TRBV7-9
CDR3: CASSLAYSTYSNQPQHF
DNA: TGTGCCAGCAGCTTAGCATACAGTACCTATAGCAATCAGCCCCAGCATTTT

size: .
D: TRBD1
J: TRBJ1-6
V: TRBV7-2
CDR3: CASSLTGVDSPLHF
DNA: TGTGCCAGCAGCTTGACAGGGGTAGATTCACCCCTCCACTTT

size: .
D: TRBD1
J: TRBJ2-2
V: TRBV18
CDR3: CASSPGQTNTGELFF
DNA: TGTGCCAGCTCACCGGGACAGACGAACACCGGGGAGCTGTTTTTT

size: .
D: TRBD1
J: TRBJ1-5
V: TRBV19
CDR3: CASSTSDRGYQPQHF
DNA: TGTGCCAGTAGTACTTCCGACAGGGGGTATCAGCCCCAGCATTTT

size: once
D: .
J: TRBJ1-2
V: TRBV7-8
CDR3: CASSSPGTNYGYTF
DNA: TGTGCCAGCAGTTCACCGGGGACTAACTATGGCTACACCTTC

size: .
D: .
J: TRBJ1-2
V: TRBV3-1/TRBV3-2
CDR3: CASSPRDIFGYTF
DNA: TGTGCCAGCAGCCCCCGGGACATCTTTGGCTACACCTTC

size: .
D: .
J: TRBJ1-2
V: TRBV19
CDR3: CASSIGGGAYGYTF
DNA: TGTGCCAGTAGTATAGGCGGAGGGGCCTATGGCTACACCTTC

size: .
D: .
J: TRBJ2-3
V: TRBV12-3/TRBV12-4
CDR3: CASSSPTYRTQYF
DNA: TGTGCCAGCAGTTCTCCGACATATCGTACGCAGTATTTT

size: .
D: .
J: TRBJ2-1
V: TRBV5-1
CDR3: CASSLGQSYNEQFF
DNA: TGCGCCAGCAGCTTGGGACAGTCCTACAATGAGCAGTTCTTC

size: .
D: .
J: TRBJ1-3
V: TRBV3-1/TRBV3-2
CDR3: CASSQGWQGQGNTIYF
DNA: TGTGCCAGCAGCCAAGGGTGGCAGGGACAAGGAAACACCATATATTTT

size: .
D: .
J: TRBJ1-1
V: TRBV6-5
CDR3: CASRTGQGHTEAFF
DNA: TGTGCCAGCAGGACGGGACAAGGACACACTGAAGCTTTCTTT

size: .
D: .
J: TRBJ2-2
V: TRBV7-2
CDR3: CASSLDRWNTGELFF
DNA: TGTGCCAGCAGCCTCGACAGGTGGAACACCGGGGAGCTGTTTTTT

size: .
D: .
J: TRBJ1-6
V: TRBV6-5
CDR3: CASSSGVPISPLHF
DNA: TGTGCCAGCAGTTCGGGAGTTCCCATTTCACCCCTCCACTTT

size: .
D: .
J: TRBJ1-2
V: TRBV21-1
CDR3: CASSKLGGGYYGYTF
DNA: TGTGCCAGCAGCAAACTGGGCGGGGGGTACTATGGCTACACCTTC

size: .
D: .
J: TRBJ1-4
V: TRBV14
CDR3: CASSQVRDSTNEKLFF
DNA: TGTGCCAGCAGCCAAGTCAGGGATTCAACTAATGAAAAACTGTTTTTT

size: .
D: TRBD1
J: TRBJ1-1
V: TRBV27
CDR3: CASSIQQGANTEAFF
DNA: TGTGCCAGCAGTATCCAACAGGGGGCCAACACTGAAGCTTTCTTT

size: .
D: TRBD2
J: TRBJ2-3
V: TRBV5-4
CDR3: CASSLGLAGTDTQYF
DNA: TGTGCCAGCAGCTTGGGACTAGCGGGCACAGATACGCAGTATTTT

size: few
D: TRBD1
J: TRBJ2-3
V: TRBV5-4
CDR3: CASSSRDRGFADTQYF
DNA: TGTGCCAGCAGCTCTCGGGACAGGGGTTTTGCAGATACGCAGTATTTT

size: .
D: .
J: TRBJ2-7
V: TRBV27
CDR3: CASSLLGDEQYF
DNA: TGTGCCAGCAGTTTACTGGGCGACGAGCAGTACTTC

size: .
D: TRBD1
J: TRBJ1-5
V: TRBV5-1
CDR3: CASSLGTAPGPQHF
DNA: TGCGCCAGCAGCTTAGGGACAGCCCCAGGGCCCCAGCATTTT

size: once
D: .
J: TRBJ2-7
V: TRBV5-4
CDR3: CASSLGTDYEQYF
DNA: TGTGCCAGCAGCTTGGGGACAGACTACGAGCAGTACTTC

size: .
D: .
J: TRBJ1-6
V: TRBV7-6
CDR3: CASSLREKNSPLHF
DNA: TGTGCCAGCAGCTTAAGGGAGAAAAATTCACCCCTCCACTTT

size: medium-sized
D: .
J: TRBJ1-6
V: TRBV27
CDR3: CASSLAGFWNSPLHF
DNA: TGTGCCAGCAGTTTAGCAGGGTTTTGGAATTCACCCCTCCACTTT

size: .
D: TRBD1
J: TRBJ1-1
V: TRBV19
CDR3: CASSIGRGAATEAFF
DNA: TGTGCCAGTAGTATAGGCAGGGGGGCCGCCACTGAAGCTTTCTTT

size: .
D: .
J: TRBJ2-2
V: TRBV5-1
CDR3: CASSSREIGTGELFF
DNA: TGCGCCAGCAGCAGCAGGGAAATAGGCACCGGGGAGCTGTTTTTT

size: .
D: .
J: TRBJ1-5
V: TRBV6-5
CDR3: CASSYSRGTGGPQHF
DNA: TGTGCCAGCAGTTACTCCCGGGGGACCGGCGGGCCCCAGCATTTT

size: .
D: TRBD1
J: TRBJ1-6
V: TRBV2
CDR3: CASSVGTGAWNSPLHF
DNA: TGTGCCAGCAGTGTGGGGACAGGGGCTTGGAATTCACCCCTCCACTTT

size: .
D: .
J: TRBJ1-5
V: TRBV28
CDR3: CATQGPNHSNQPQHF
DNA: TGTGCCACCCAGGGGCCCAATCATAGCAATCAGCCCCAGCATTTT

size: once
D: .
J: TRBJ1-6
V: TRBV9
CDR3: CASSVGRVGNSPLHF
DNA: TGTGCCAGCAGCGTAGGCAGGGTCGGGAATTCACCCCTCCACTTT

size: .
D: TRBD1
J: TRBJ2-2
V: TRBV11-3
CDR3: CASSSLAGTGSGELFF
DNA: TGTGCCAGCAGCTCATTGGCGGGGACAGGGTCCGGGGAGCTGTTTTTT

size: .
D: TRBD1
J: TRBJ2-7
V: TRBV19
CDR3: CASSPFGQGLTYEQYF
DNA: TGTGCCAGTAGTCCCTTTGGACAGGGGTTGACTTACGAGCAGTACTTC

size: .
D: TRBD2
J: TRBJ2-3
V: TRBV9
CDR3: CASSVGERGVADTQYF
DNA: TGTGCCAGCAGCGTAGGAGAGCGGGGTGTTGCAGATACGCAGTATTTT

size: .
D: TRBD1
J: TRBJ1-2
V: TRBV6-5
CDR3: CASSVAGGGYGYTF
DNA: TGTGCCAGCAGCGTCGCAGGGGGCGGCTATGGCTACACCTTC

size: once
D: .
J: TRBJ2-7
V: TRBV7-2
CDR3: CASSLIGPEGEQYF
DNA: TGTGCCAGCAGCTTAATCGGCCCCGAGGGAGAGCAGTACTTC

size: .
D: .
J: TRBJ1-1
V: TRBV18
CDR3: CASSPPAGRETEAFF
DNA: TGTGCCAGCTCACCACCGGCCGGGAGGGAAACTGAAGCTTTCTTT